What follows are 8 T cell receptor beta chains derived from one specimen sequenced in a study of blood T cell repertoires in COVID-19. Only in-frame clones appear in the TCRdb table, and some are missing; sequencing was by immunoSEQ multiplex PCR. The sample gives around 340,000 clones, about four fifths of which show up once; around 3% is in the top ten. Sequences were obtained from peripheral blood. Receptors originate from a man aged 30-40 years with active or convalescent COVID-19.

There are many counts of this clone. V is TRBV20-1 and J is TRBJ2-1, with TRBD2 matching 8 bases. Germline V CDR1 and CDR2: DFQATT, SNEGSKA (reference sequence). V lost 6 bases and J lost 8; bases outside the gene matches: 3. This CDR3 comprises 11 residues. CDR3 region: CSANSGDEQFF. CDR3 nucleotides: TGCAGTGCGAATAGCGGGGATGAGCAGTTCTTC.

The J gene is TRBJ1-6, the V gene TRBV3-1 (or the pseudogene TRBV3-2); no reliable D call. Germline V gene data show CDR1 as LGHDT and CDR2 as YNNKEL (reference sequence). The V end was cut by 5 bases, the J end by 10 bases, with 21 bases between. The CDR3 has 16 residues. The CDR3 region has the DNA TGTGCCAGCAGCGCCGTCGGTATGGGCCCGCTGTCACCCCTCCACTTT. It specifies CASSAVGMGPLSPLHF.

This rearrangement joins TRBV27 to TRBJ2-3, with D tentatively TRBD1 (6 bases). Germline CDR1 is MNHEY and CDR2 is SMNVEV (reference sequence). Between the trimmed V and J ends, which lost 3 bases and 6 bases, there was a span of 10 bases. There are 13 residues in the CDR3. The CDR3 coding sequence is TGTGCCAGCAGTTTCCCAGGGGTGGATACGCAGTATTTT. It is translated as CASSFPGVDTQYF.

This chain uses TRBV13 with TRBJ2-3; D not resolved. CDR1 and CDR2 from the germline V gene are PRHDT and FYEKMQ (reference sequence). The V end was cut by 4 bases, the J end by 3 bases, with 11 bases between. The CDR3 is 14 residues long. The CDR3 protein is CASSSGRATDTQYF. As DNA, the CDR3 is TGTGCCAGCAGCTCAGGACGCGCTACAGATACGCAGTATTTT.

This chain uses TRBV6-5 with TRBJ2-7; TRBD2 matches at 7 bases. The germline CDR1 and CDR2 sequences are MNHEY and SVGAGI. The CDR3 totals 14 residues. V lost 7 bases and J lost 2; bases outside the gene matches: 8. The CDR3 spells CASTRGYPTYEQYF. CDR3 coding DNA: TGTGCCAGCACGCGGGGGTACCCCACCTACGAGCAGTACTTC.

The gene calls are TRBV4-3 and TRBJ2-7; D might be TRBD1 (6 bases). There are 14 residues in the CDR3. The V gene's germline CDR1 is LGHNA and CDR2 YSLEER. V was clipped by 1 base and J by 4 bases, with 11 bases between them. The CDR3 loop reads CASSQGRGAYEQYF. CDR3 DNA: TGCGCCAGCAGCCAAGGCAGGGGCGCTTACGAGCAGTACTTC.

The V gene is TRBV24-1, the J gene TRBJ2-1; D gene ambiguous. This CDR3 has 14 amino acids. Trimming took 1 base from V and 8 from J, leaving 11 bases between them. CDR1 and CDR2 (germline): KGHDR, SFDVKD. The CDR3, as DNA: TGTGCCACCAGTGATTTAGGCAGGTTCGATGAGCAGTTCTTC. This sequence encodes CATSDLGRFDEQFF.

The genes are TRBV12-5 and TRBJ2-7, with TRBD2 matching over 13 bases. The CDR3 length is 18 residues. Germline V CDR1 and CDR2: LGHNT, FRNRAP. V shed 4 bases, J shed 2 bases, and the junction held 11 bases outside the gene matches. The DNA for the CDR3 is TGTGCTAGTGGTTCCAGACTAGCGGGGGGCACCTTCCCCTACGAGCAGTACTTC. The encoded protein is CASGSRLAGGTFPYEQYF.